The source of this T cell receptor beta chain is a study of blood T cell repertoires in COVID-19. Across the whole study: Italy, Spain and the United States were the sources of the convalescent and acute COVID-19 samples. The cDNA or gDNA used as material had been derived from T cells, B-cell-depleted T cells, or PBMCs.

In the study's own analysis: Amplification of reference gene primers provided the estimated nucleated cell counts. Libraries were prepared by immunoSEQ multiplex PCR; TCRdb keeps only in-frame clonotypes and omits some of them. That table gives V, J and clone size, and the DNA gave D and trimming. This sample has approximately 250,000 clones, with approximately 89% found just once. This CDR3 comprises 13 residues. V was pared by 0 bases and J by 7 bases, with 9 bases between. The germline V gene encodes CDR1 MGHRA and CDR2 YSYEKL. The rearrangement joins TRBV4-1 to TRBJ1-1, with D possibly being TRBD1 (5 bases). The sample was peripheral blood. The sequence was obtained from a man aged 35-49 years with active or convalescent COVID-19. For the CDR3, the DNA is TGCGCCAGCAGCCAAGATAAAAGGGGTGAAGCTTTCTTT. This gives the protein CASSQDKRGEAFF.